Listed below are T cell receptor beta chains from one sample, sequenced in a study of cytomegalovirus exposure and HLA in healthy donors. Libraries were prepared by immunoSEQ multiplex PCR; TCRdb keeps only in-frame clonotypes and omits some of them. Among more than 85,000 clones listed, over 60% were seen once. The sample consisted of PBMCs. These receptors all stem from a male donor in good health and CMV-seropositive. Each CDR3 is given with its conserved first and last residue. Fields, in order: clone size, D gene, J gene, V gene, CDR3 DNA, CDR3 protein. The D gene is left open where the match is weak. Clone size is shown for a subset of rows, as once, few, many or a class of expanded clone.

- | TRBD1 | TRBJ2-7 | TRBV4-1 | TGCGCCAGCAGCCAGAGGGAACAGGGGGCCTCCTACGAGCAGTACTTC | CASSQREQGASYEQYF
- | TRBD2 | TRBJ2-7 | TRBV7-6 | TGTGCCAGCAGCTTAGGACTAGCGGGAGCCTACGAGCAGTACTTC | CASSLGLAGAYEQYF
- | TRBD2 | TRBJ2-7 | TRBV19 | TGTGCCACTAAGGGGACTAGCGACTACGAGCAGTACTTC | CATKGTSDYEQYF
- | - | TRBJ2-3 | TRBV5-1 | TGCGCCAGCAGCCCCAAAGCGGGTTCCACCACAGATACGCAGTATTTT | CASSPKAGSTTDTQYF
- | TRBD1 | TRBJ2-3 | TRBV6-5 | TGTGCCAGCTTGGACAGGGTCACAGATACGCAGTATTTT | CASLDRVTDTQYF
- | - | TRBJ2-3 | TRBV2 | TGTGCCAGCAGAGAGCGCCGAAGCACAGATACGCAGTATTTT | CASRERRSTDTQYF
- | TRBD2 | TRBJ2-3 | TRBV5-5 | TGTGCCAGCAGCTGGGGACTAGCGGGAACAGATACGCAGTATTTT | CASSWGLAGTDTQYF
- | TRBD2 | TRBJ2-5 | TRBV7-6 | TGTGCCAGCACCCCTAGGGCGGGAGTAGGGGAGACCCAGTACTTC | CASTPRAGVGETQYF
- | TRBD2 | TRBJ2-4 | TRBV7-2 | TGTGCCAGCAGCATCCAGAGCGGGAGTCGGGACATTCAGTACTTC | CASSIQSGSRDIQYF
once | - | TRBJ2-2 | TRBV7-6 | TGTGCCAGCAGCACGAGCACAGGGACACTCGGGCTGTTTTTT | CASSTSTGTLGLFF